This T cell receptor (beta chain) emerged from a study of T-cell reconstitution after alpha-beta-depleted transplantation in children. This CDR3 contains 15 residues. Germline CDR1 and CDR2: SGHKS and YYEKEE (reference sequence). V lost 5 bases and J lost 0, with 11 bases in between. The TCRbeta library was prepared with unique molecular identifiers. MiXCR was run by TCRdb on the PCR reads, yielding one entry per CDR3 protein. Among about 420,000 distinct CDR3 sequences listed, 9.5% to 13% were seen once. This clonotype has a count of ten or more. Here the sequenced sample was PBMCs from the stem cell graft donor, taken from the stem cell graft. This sequence was found in a human donor who donated a stem cell graft to a child with acute myeloid leukemia. The gene calls are TRBV5-5 and TRBJ1-4; D not certain. The CDR3 reads CASRTVPATNEKLFF. CDR3 coding DNA: TGTGCCAGCAGAACTGTCCCTGCAACTAATGAAAAACTGTTTTTT.